This record covers a single TCR beta chain. Its antigen remains unidentified. This sample stems from a study of Ad26.COV2.S vaccination and SARS-CoV-2 variants. Study overall: Once, or twice with 56 days between doses, Ad26.COV2.S was given intramuscularly. The study's findings and limits: Using TCR breadth and depth analyses may have led to underestimated total T cell responses.

Some clones are missing from TCRdb's copy, which holds only in-frame ones; the method was immunoSEQ multiplex PCR. The sample has 250,000 to 300,000 clones; around 87% are singletons. In germline, CDR1 is SGDLS, CDR2 YYNGEE. The trim removed 0 bases at V and 8 bases at J, leaving 0 bases unmatched. The CDR3 spans 13 residues. As for treatment: approximately 18 received Ad26.COV2.S at low or high dose, single or two shots; 5 received placebo; per-sample allocation not given. Sampling was performed 63 days after the first vaccine or placebo injection. The vaccine antigen was prefusion-stabilized Wuhan SARS-CoV-2 spike.

This TCR derives from a person aged 18 to 65 who received the Ad26.COV2.S COVID-19 vaccine or a placebo. The chain is built from TRBV9 and TRBJ1-4, with 8 bases matching TRBD1. Sample: peripheral blood, taken in a trial of Ad26.COV2.S vaccine versus placebo. The CDR3 sequence: CASSVGTGEKLFF. The DNA for the CDR3 is TGTGCCAGCAGCGTAGGGACAGGGGAAAAACTGTTTTTT.